The TCR beta chain described here comes from a study of cytomegalovirus exposure and HLA in healthy donors. Background on the study: Of all 380 or so donors who were genotyped, 75% to 85% belonged to the Caucasian-associated ancestry cluster.

Primers included in the PCR were 60 Vbeta and 13 Jbeta primers. Profiled with immunoSEQ multiplex PCR; TCRdb holds only in-frame clones, not every one. The data hold approximately 190,000 clones, with roughly 84% observed a single time. Points from the study as a whole: The productive fraction for most TCR beta V segments was about 87% or about 30% in an earlier analysis. Specificity of three CMV-associated chains for CMV antigens was verified in vitro.

CDR1 is MNHNY and CDR2 is SVGAGI in the germline V gene (reference sequence). The CDR3 runs to 14 residues. As for this clone: What it binds is unknown.

Sequencing was performed on PBMCs. The sequence derives from a woman between 45 and 60 years old in good health and CMV-seropositive. The V and J genes are TRBV6-6 and TRBJ2-5; TRBD1 agrees at 11 bases. Gene TRBJ2-7 matches the end of the DNA better, so the J call may be wrong. This chain's CDR3 is CASKPGQGVYEQYF. In DNA, the CDR3 is TGTGCCAGCAAGCCGGGACAGGGGGTCTACGAGCAGTACTTC.